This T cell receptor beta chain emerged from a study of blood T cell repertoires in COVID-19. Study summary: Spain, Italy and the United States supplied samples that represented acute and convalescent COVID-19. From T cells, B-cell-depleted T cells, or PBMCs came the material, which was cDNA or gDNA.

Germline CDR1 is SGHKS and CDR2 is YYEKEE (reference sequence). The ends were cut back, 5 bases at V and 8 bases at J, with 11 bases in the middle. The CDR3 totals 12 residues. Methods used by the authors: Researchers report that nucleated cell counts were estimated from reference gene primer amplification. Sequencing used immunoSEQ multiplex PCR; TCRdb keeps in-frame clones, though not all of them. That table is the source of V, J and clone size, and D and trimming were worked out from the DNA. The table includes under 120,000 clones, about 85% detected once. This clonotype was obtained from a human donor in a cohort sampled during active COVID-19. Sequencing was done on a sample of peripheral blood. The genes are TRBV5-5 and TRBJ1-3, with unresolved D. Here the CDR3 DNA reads TGTGCCAGCAGTCAGAGCGGGGACACCATATATTTT. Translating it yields CASSQSGDTIYF.